A selection of T cell receptor beta chains follows, all from one sample in a study of shared clonotypes between healthy human individuals. TCRdb's table, derived via immunoSEQ multiplex PCR, lists solely in-frame clones and lacks some. The table shows about 530,000 clones, with 90% to 97% occurring only once. Sequenced sample: naive CD4+ T cells sorted from blood. The source is a woman aged 25-40 years in good health. CDR3s include the opening cysteine and the closing phenylalanine or tryptophan. D genes are given only for firm matches. Only some rows state a clone size, as once, few, many or a class for expanded clones.

TRBV9	15	-	TRBD1	TRBJ1-1	CASSGGGQLETEAFF	TGTGCCAGCAGCGGAGGGGGACAGTTGGAAACTGAAGCTTTCTTT
TRBV5-1	16	-	-	TRBJ2-4	CASSLVGRAAKNIQYF	TGCGCCAGCAGCTTGGTAGGGAGAGCAGCCAAAAACATTCAGTACTTC
TRBV7-7	11	few	-	TRBJ1-1	CATSDGTEAFF	TGTGCCACCTCGGACGGGACTGAAGCTTTCTTT
TRBV28	14	-	-	TRBJ1-3	CASRQGGAGNTIYF	TGTGCCAGCAGGCAAGGGGGAGCTGGAAACACCATATATTTT
TRBV2	15	-	TRBD1	TRBJ2-5	CASLQGTASTETQYF	TGTGCCAGCTTACAGGGGACAGCTTCTACGGAGACCCAGTACTTC
TRBV19	13	-	-	TRBJ2-2	CASRTFETGELFF	TGTGCCAGCCGGACTTTTGAGACCGGGGAGCTGTTTTTT
TRBV9	14	-	-	TRBJ1-1	CASSVFRKNTEAFF	TGTGCCAGCAGCGTGTTCAGAAAGAACACTGAAGCTTTCTTT
TRBV21-1	15	-	-	TRBJ1-5	CASSKPTGLGQPQHF	TGTGCCAGCAGCAAACCTACAGGCTTAGGACAGCCCCAGCATTTT
TRBV6-1	16	-	TRBD1	TRBJ1-4	CASSGGQGATNEKLFF	TGTGCCAGCAGTGGGGGACAGGGGGCAACTAATGAAAAACTGTTTTTT
TRBV7-9	13	-	-	TRBJ2-1	CASSLRQLNEQFF	TGTGCCAGCAGCTTACGACAGCTTAATGAGCAGTTCTTC
TRBV5-4	15	-	-	TRBJ2-1	CASSFGTGVYNEQFF	TGTGCCAGCAGCTTCGGGACCGGAGTTTACAATGAGCAGTTCTTC
TRBV5-5	14	-	-	TRBJ1-1	CASELGRQNTEAFF	TGTGCCAGCGAACTAGGGAGGCAGAACACTGAAGCTTTCTTT
TRBV20-1	11	-	TRBD2	TRBJ2-7	CSAMGLAEQYF	TGCAGTGCTATGGGACTAGCTGAGCAGTACTTC
TRBV5-5	13	-	-	TRBJ1-1	CASSLGTEIEAFF	TGTGCCAGCAGCTTAGGGACGGAGATAGAAGCTTTCTTT
TRBV11-1	16	-	-	TRBJ2-3	CASSPRPDASTDTQYF	TGTGCCAGCAGTCCTCGACCGGACGCTAGCACAGATACGCAGTATTTT
TRBV19	14	-	-	TRBJ2-7	CASSKPGPRTEQYF	TGTGCCAGTAGTAAGCCGGGTCCCAGGACCGAGCAGTACTTC
TRBV25-1	13	-	TRBD1	TRBJ1-1	CASRGQGFTEAFF	TGTGCCAGCAGGGGACAGGGGTTCACTGAAGCTTTCTTT
TRBV28	17	once	TRBD1	TRBJ2-2	CASSLELGTANTGELFF	TGTGCCAGCAGTTTAGAACTTGGGACAGCGAACACCGGGGAGCTGTTTTTT
TRBV7-7	15	-	TRBD2	TRBJ2-1	CASSDGLAGANEQFF	TGTGCCAGCAGCGACGGACTAGCGGGAGCTAATGAGCAGTTCTTC
TRBV18	12	-	-	TRBJ1-2	CASSPVGSGYTF	TGTGCCAGCTCACCAGTCGGGTCGGGCTACACCTTC
TRBV4-1	17	once	-	TRBJ1-3	CASSTRTATHSGNTIYF	TGCGCCAGCAGCACCCGGACAGCCACCCACTCTGGAAACACCATATATTTT
TRBV5-1	16	-	TRBD1	TRBJ1-1	CASSKAGQGAGTEAFF	TGCGCCAGCAGCAAGGCCGGACAGGGGGCTGGCACTGAAGCTTTCTTT
TRBV29-1	14	-	-	TRBJ2-1	CSVGIVAVYNEQFF	TGCAGCGTTGGGATAGTAGCAGTCTACAATGAGCAGTTCTTC
TRBV18	14	-	TRBD1	TRBJ1-2	CASSSLGTDYGYTF	TGTGCCAGCTCATCCCTCGGGACAGACTATGGCTACACCTTC
TRBV29-1	12	-	TRBD1	TRBJ1-5	CSVGTGGQPQHF	TGCAGCGTTGGGACAGGGGGGCAGCCCCAGCATTTT
TRBV9	14	-	TRBD2	TRBJ2-5	CASSPGLAEETQYF	TGTGCCAGCAGCCCGGGACTAGCGGAAGAGACCCAGTACTTC
TRBV30	16	-	-	TRBJ2-3	CAWSSRQLVPADTQYF	TGTGCCTGGAGTAGTAGACAACTAGTACCGGCGGATACGCAGTATTTT
TRBV2	15	-	-	TRBJ1-1	CASSGAGGGYTEAFF	TGTGCCAGCAGTGGAGCTGGGGGGGGCTACACTGAAGCTTTCTTT
TRBV18	14	once	-	TRBJ2-7	CASSPGQGAYEQYF	TGTGCCAGCTCACCGGGCCAGGGTGCCTACGAGCAGTACTTC
TRBV19	15	once	TRBD1	TRBJ1-1	CASSTIDRGWTEAFF	TGTGCCAGTAGTACAATAGACAGGGGTTGGACTGAAGCTTTCTTT
TRBV2	13	-	-	TRBJ1-2	CASSAESRYGYTF	TGTGCCAGCAGTGCCGAGTCTCGGTATGGCTACACCTTC
TRBV18	13	-	TRBD2	TRBJ2-4	CASSPRGLARRYF	TGTGCCAGCTCACCACGGGGACTAGCTAGAAGGTACTTC
TRBV19	15	-	-	TRBJ2-3	CASSIKTGYTDTQYF	TGTGCCAGTAGTATAAAAACGGGGTACACAGATACGCAGTATTTT
TRBV15	16	once	-	TRBJ2-2	CATSRARNTNTGELFF	TGTGCCACCAGCAGAGCAAGGAACACGAACACCGGGGAGCTGTTTTTT
TRBV6-1	15	-	-	TRBJ2-3	CASSEGGAMADTQYF	TGTGCCAGCAGTGAAGGGGGTGCAATGGCAGATACGCAGTATTTT
TRBV5-8	14	-	-	TRBJ2-1	CASSRGGTYNEQFF	TGTGCCAGCAGCCGAGGGGGGACCTACAATGAGCAGTTCTTC
TRBV18	16	-	-	TRBJ1-3	CASSPGVGASADTIYF	TGTGCCAGCTCACCGGGAGTCGGGGCTAGTGCGGACACCATATATTTT
TRBV28	14	-	-	TRBJ2-2	CASSSYLRTGELFF	TGTGCCAGCAGTTCCTACTTGAGGACCGGGGAGCTGTTTTTT
TRBV11-2	12	-	-	TRBJ2-7	CASGLLSYEQYF	TGTGCCAGCGGACTCCTCTCCTACGAGCAGTACTTC
TRBV5-4	14	-	-	TRBJ2-1	CASSLSGSYNEQFF	TGTGCCAGCAGCTTGAGCGGCTCCTACAATGAGCAGTTCTTC
TRBV5-4	16	-	-	TRBJ1-2	CASSQGHTIDNYGYTF	TGTGCCAGCAGCCAAGGTCACACCATCGACAACTATGGCTACACCTTC
TRBV28	16	-	TRBD1	TRBJ1-2	CASSSPPLDRAGGYTF	TGTGCCAGCAGTTCCCCTCCCTTGGACAGGGCGGGTGGCTACACCTTC
TRBV28	16	-	-	TRBJ1-4	CASSFTGPVIYEKLFF	TGTGCCAGCAGTTTTACGGGGCCTGTTATTTATGAAAAACTGTTTTTT
TRBV28	11	-	-	TRBJ1-1	CASGGGTEAFF	TGTGCCAGCGGAGGGGGCACTGAAGCTTTCTTT
TRBV15	15	-	TRBD2	TRBJ2-1	CATSPELAVYNEQFF	TGTGCCACCAGCCCCGAACTAGCGGTCTACAATGAGCAGTTCTTC
TRBV2	16	-	-	TRBJ2-1	CASSGARQGGYDEQFF	TGTGCCAGCAGTGGCGCCAGACAGGGAGGTTATGATGAGCAGTTCTTC
TRBV18	13	-	-	TRBJ2-5	CASSPSRPETQYF	TGTGCCAGCTCACCTAGCCGTCCAGAGACCCAGTACTTC
TRBV5-4	16	-	TRBD2	TRBJ2-2	CASSSRTSGNTGELFF	TGTGCCAGCAGCTCCCGGACTAGCGGGAACACCGGGGAGCTGTTTTTT
TRBV5-1	14	-	-	TRBJ2-1	CASSLELAYNEQFF	TGCGCCAGCAGCTTGGAGCTAGCTTACAATGAGCAGTTCTTC
TRBV18	15	-	-	TRBJ2-7	CASSPRGTSGYEQYF	TGTGCCAGCTCACCACGGGGGACGTCGGGCTACGAGCAGTACTTC
TRBV27	15	-	TRBD2	TRBJ2-7	CASRLTSGSSYEQYF	TGTGCCAGCCGACTGACTAGCGGGAGCTCCTACGAGCAGTACTTC
TRBV14	18	-	TRBD2	TRBJ2-1	CASSQPGRREGPSREQFF	TGTGCCAGCAGCCAACCCGGCCGGCGGGAGGGCCCTTCACGGGAGCAGTTCTTC
TRBV7-9	18	-	TRBD2	TRBJ2-3	CASSLEVGLAGGVDTQYF	TGTGCCAGCAGCTTAGAAGTGGGGCTAGCGGGAGGAGTAGATACGCAGTATTTT
TRBV28	14	-	TRBD1	TRBJ2-7	CASSRDRATYEQYF	TGTGCCAGCAGCCGGGACAGGGCTACCTACGAGCAGTACTTC